This TCR beta chain was found in a study of blood T cells in healthy people across ages. The germline V gene encodes CDR1 MNHEY and CDR2 SVGAGI. The V segment lost 6 bases and the J segment 15 bases; nucleotides outside the gene matches: 12. CDR3 length equals 14 residues. Then a second PCR, running roughly 7 to 11 cycles, was carried out with a sample-barcoded 5' primer and a J-beta primer mix. MiXCR was run by TCRdb on the 5' RACE reads, yielding one entry per CDR3 protein. Among about 800,000 distinct CDR3 sequences listed, 58% were seen once. The chain has TRBV6-5 and TRBJ2-4; 12 bases map to TRBD2. This clonotype originated in a man aged 25 to 40 in good health. Source material: blood. The CDR3 loop reads CASRRLAGDPLLYF. DNA of the CDR3: TGTGCCAGCAGACGACTAGCGGGGGACCCCCTTCTGTACTTC.